Listed here are 5 T cell receptor beta chains from one sample, sequenced in a study of blood T cell repertoires in COVID-19. Profiling relied on immunoSEQ multiplex PCR, and the TCRdb table lists in-frame clones only, not all of them. The sample includes 65,000 to 85,000 clones, 75% to 95% seen only once; the top ten take 6.9%. The material sequenced was peripheral blood. Receptors were obtained from a human donor in a cohort sampled during active COVID-19.

This chain links TRBV5-1 with TRBJ2-7; D uncertain. From germline, CDR1 is SGHRS and CDR2 YFSETQ. V dropped 2 bases and J dropped 5 bases, with 14 bases sitting between them. The CDR3 length is 14 residues. The CDR3 region has the DNA TGCGCCAGCAGCTTCCGCCCCTCGGTGGACGAGCAGTACTTC. Protein product: CASSFRPSVDEQYF.

This chain uses TRBV9 with TRBJ2-7; D is possibly TRBD1 (6 bases). The germline V gene has CDR1 SGDLS and CDR2 YYNGEE. V was cut by 4 bases and J by 2 bases, with 25 bases left in between. The CDR3 sequence is 18 residues long. As DNA, the CDR3 is TGTGCCAGCAGCCTCGGGGTGACAGGACCCCACAAACCCTACGAGCAGTACTTC. It specifies CASSLGVTGPHKPYEQYF.

J is TRBJ2-2 and V is TRBV28; 7 positions agree with TRBD1. After removal of 6 bases from V and 0 bases from J, the junction contained 7 bases not matched to a gene. The germline V gene encodes CDR1 MDHEN and CDR2 SYDVKM. This CDR3 is 16 amino acids long. This chain's CDR3 is CASRSTGTANTGELFF. The CDR3 bases are TGTGCCAGCAGATCAACCGGGACAGCGAACACCGGGGAGCTGTTTTTT.

This chain joins TRBV19 and TRBJ1-1; tentatively, D is TRBD1 (6 bases). Germline V gives CDR1 LNHDA, CDR2 SQIVND (reference sequence). The ends were cut back, 7 bases at V and 10 bases at J, with 13 bases in the middle. This CDR3 spans 11 amino acids. Written as DNA, the CDR3 is TGTGCCAGTATCAGGGGCCGGCGAGCTTTCTTT. Translation: CASIRGRRAFF.

The chain uses TRBV11-2 and TRBJ2-7; TRBD1 matches 9 bases. The CDR3 runs 15 residues. The germline V gene encodes CDR1 SGHAT and CDR2 FQNNGV. The ends lost 5 bases at V and 2 bases at J; junction bases unmatched: 7. CDR3 nucleotide sequence: TGTGCCAGCAGCCCCCGACAGGGGGTGACCTACGAGCAGTACTTC. It yields the protein CASSPRQGVTYEQYF.